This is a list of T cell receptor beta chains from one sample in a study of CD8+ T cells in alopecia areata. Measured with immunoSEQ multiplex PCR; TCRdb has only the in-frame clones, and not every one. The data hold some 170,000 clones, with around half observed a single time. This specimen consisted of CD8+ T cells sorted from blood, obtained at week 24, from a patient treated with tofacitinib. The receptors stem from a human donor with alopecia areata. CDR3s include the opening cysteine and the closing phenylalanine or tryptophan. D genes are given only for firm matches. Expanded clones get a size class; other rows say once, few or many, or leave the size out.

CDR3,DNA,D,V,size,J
CAWGRGGTDTQYF,TGTGCCTGGGGCCGGGGGGGCACAGATACGCAGTATTTT,TRBD2,TRBV30,NA,TRBJ2-3
CASSAGTDEQYF,TGTGCCAGCAGCGCTGGGACAGACGAGCAGTACTTC,TRBD1,TRBV9,NA,TRBJ2-7
CATSGMGVTGELFF,TGTGCCACCAGCGGTATGGGGGTCACCGGGGAGCTGTTTTTT,NA,TRBV15,NA,TRBJ2-2
CSAGQSVSYTF,TGCAGCGCCGGACAGTCGGTCAGCTACACCTTC,NA,TRBV29-1,NA,TRBJ1-2
CSAPKGAGYTF,TGCAGTGCCCCAAAGGGGGCTGGCTACACCTTC,TRBD1,TRBV20-1,NA,TRBJ1-2
CASSIGRSNTGELFF,TGTGCCAGTAGTATAGGAAGGTCGAACACCGGGGAGCTGTTTTTT,NA,TRBV19,NA,TRBJ2-2
CAWSVREGYYGYTF,TGTGCCTGGAGTGTACGTGAGGGGTACTATGGCTACACCTTC,NA,TRBV30,NA,TRBJ1-2
CAWSDLNTEAFF,TGTGCCTGGAGTGATTTGAACACTGAAGCTTTCTTT,NA,TRBV30,few,TRBJ1-1
CASSAGTSGEQYF,TGTGCCAGCAGCGCCGGGACCTCGGGAGAGCAGTACTTC,NA,TRBV2,NA,TRBJ2-7
CASSSGGANYGYTF,TGTGCCAGCAGCTCGGGGGGAGCTAACTATGGCTACACCTTC,NA,TRBV13,NA,TRBJ1-2
CASSLGRNEQFF,TGCGCCAGCAGCTTGGGCAGGAATGAGCAGTTCTTC,NA,TRBV5-1,NA,TRBJ2-1
CSVPGTGNNEQFF,TGCAGCGTCCCCGGGACAGGGAACAATGAGCAGTTCTTC,TRBD1,TRBV29-1,NA,TRBJ2-1
CASSVGETASTDTQYF,TGTGCCAGCAGCGTAGGCGAGACAGCTAGCACAGATACGCAGTATTTT,NA,TRBV9,NA,TRBJ2-3
CASSLNPSYNEQFF,TGTGCCAGCAGTTTAAACCCATCCTACAATGAGCAGTTCTTC,NA,TRBV27,once,TRBJ2-1
CASSDKGDRDHEQYF,TGTGCCAGCAGTGATAAAGGGGACAGGGACCACGAGCAGTACTTC,TRBD1,TRBV2,NA,TRBJ2-7
CASSLALGTREQFF,TGTGCCAGCAGCTTAGCCCTCGGGACACGCGAGCAGTTCTTC,NA,TRBV7-6,NA,TRBJ2-1
CSVEGGTSSYEQYF,TGCAGCGTTGAAGGGGGGACATCCTCCTACGAGCAGTACTTC,NA,TRBV29-1,NA,TRBJ2-7
CAWNPSGTGELFF,TGTGCCTGGAATCCCTCGGGGACCGGGGAGCTGTTTTTT,NA,TRBV30,NA,TRBJ2-2
CSVEERTGTNTEAFF,TGCAGCGTTGAAGAGCGGACAGGGACGAACACTGAAGCTTTCTTT,TRBD1,TRBV29-1,NA,TRBJ1-1
CAWSVSGRTYEQYF,TGTGCCTGGAGTGTAAGTGGCAGGACCTACGAGCAGTACTTC,NA,TRBV30,NA,TRBJ2-7
CASTGIHSRPGTEAFF,TGTGCCAGTACCGGGATCCATAGTAGACCGGGGACTGAAGCTTTCTTT,NA,TRBV19,NA,TRBJ1-1
CASSRGSSYNEQFF,TGTGCCAGTAGCAGGGGCAGCTCCTACAATGAGCAGTTCTTC,NA,TRBV7-9,few,TRBJ2-1
CASIPREGANGYTF,TGTGCCAGCATCCCGAGGGAGGGGGCCAATGGCTACACCTTC,TRBD1,TRBV28,NA,TRBJ1-2
CASSQDNRPSTDTQYF,TGCGCCAGCAGCCAAGATAACAGGCCTAGCACAGATACGCAGTATTTT,NA,TRBV4-3,NA,TRBJ2-3
CASSETKTGETEAFF,TGTGCCAGCAGCGAAACAAAGACAGGGGAAACTGAAGCTTTCTTT,TRBD1,TRBV5-4,NA,TRBJ1-1